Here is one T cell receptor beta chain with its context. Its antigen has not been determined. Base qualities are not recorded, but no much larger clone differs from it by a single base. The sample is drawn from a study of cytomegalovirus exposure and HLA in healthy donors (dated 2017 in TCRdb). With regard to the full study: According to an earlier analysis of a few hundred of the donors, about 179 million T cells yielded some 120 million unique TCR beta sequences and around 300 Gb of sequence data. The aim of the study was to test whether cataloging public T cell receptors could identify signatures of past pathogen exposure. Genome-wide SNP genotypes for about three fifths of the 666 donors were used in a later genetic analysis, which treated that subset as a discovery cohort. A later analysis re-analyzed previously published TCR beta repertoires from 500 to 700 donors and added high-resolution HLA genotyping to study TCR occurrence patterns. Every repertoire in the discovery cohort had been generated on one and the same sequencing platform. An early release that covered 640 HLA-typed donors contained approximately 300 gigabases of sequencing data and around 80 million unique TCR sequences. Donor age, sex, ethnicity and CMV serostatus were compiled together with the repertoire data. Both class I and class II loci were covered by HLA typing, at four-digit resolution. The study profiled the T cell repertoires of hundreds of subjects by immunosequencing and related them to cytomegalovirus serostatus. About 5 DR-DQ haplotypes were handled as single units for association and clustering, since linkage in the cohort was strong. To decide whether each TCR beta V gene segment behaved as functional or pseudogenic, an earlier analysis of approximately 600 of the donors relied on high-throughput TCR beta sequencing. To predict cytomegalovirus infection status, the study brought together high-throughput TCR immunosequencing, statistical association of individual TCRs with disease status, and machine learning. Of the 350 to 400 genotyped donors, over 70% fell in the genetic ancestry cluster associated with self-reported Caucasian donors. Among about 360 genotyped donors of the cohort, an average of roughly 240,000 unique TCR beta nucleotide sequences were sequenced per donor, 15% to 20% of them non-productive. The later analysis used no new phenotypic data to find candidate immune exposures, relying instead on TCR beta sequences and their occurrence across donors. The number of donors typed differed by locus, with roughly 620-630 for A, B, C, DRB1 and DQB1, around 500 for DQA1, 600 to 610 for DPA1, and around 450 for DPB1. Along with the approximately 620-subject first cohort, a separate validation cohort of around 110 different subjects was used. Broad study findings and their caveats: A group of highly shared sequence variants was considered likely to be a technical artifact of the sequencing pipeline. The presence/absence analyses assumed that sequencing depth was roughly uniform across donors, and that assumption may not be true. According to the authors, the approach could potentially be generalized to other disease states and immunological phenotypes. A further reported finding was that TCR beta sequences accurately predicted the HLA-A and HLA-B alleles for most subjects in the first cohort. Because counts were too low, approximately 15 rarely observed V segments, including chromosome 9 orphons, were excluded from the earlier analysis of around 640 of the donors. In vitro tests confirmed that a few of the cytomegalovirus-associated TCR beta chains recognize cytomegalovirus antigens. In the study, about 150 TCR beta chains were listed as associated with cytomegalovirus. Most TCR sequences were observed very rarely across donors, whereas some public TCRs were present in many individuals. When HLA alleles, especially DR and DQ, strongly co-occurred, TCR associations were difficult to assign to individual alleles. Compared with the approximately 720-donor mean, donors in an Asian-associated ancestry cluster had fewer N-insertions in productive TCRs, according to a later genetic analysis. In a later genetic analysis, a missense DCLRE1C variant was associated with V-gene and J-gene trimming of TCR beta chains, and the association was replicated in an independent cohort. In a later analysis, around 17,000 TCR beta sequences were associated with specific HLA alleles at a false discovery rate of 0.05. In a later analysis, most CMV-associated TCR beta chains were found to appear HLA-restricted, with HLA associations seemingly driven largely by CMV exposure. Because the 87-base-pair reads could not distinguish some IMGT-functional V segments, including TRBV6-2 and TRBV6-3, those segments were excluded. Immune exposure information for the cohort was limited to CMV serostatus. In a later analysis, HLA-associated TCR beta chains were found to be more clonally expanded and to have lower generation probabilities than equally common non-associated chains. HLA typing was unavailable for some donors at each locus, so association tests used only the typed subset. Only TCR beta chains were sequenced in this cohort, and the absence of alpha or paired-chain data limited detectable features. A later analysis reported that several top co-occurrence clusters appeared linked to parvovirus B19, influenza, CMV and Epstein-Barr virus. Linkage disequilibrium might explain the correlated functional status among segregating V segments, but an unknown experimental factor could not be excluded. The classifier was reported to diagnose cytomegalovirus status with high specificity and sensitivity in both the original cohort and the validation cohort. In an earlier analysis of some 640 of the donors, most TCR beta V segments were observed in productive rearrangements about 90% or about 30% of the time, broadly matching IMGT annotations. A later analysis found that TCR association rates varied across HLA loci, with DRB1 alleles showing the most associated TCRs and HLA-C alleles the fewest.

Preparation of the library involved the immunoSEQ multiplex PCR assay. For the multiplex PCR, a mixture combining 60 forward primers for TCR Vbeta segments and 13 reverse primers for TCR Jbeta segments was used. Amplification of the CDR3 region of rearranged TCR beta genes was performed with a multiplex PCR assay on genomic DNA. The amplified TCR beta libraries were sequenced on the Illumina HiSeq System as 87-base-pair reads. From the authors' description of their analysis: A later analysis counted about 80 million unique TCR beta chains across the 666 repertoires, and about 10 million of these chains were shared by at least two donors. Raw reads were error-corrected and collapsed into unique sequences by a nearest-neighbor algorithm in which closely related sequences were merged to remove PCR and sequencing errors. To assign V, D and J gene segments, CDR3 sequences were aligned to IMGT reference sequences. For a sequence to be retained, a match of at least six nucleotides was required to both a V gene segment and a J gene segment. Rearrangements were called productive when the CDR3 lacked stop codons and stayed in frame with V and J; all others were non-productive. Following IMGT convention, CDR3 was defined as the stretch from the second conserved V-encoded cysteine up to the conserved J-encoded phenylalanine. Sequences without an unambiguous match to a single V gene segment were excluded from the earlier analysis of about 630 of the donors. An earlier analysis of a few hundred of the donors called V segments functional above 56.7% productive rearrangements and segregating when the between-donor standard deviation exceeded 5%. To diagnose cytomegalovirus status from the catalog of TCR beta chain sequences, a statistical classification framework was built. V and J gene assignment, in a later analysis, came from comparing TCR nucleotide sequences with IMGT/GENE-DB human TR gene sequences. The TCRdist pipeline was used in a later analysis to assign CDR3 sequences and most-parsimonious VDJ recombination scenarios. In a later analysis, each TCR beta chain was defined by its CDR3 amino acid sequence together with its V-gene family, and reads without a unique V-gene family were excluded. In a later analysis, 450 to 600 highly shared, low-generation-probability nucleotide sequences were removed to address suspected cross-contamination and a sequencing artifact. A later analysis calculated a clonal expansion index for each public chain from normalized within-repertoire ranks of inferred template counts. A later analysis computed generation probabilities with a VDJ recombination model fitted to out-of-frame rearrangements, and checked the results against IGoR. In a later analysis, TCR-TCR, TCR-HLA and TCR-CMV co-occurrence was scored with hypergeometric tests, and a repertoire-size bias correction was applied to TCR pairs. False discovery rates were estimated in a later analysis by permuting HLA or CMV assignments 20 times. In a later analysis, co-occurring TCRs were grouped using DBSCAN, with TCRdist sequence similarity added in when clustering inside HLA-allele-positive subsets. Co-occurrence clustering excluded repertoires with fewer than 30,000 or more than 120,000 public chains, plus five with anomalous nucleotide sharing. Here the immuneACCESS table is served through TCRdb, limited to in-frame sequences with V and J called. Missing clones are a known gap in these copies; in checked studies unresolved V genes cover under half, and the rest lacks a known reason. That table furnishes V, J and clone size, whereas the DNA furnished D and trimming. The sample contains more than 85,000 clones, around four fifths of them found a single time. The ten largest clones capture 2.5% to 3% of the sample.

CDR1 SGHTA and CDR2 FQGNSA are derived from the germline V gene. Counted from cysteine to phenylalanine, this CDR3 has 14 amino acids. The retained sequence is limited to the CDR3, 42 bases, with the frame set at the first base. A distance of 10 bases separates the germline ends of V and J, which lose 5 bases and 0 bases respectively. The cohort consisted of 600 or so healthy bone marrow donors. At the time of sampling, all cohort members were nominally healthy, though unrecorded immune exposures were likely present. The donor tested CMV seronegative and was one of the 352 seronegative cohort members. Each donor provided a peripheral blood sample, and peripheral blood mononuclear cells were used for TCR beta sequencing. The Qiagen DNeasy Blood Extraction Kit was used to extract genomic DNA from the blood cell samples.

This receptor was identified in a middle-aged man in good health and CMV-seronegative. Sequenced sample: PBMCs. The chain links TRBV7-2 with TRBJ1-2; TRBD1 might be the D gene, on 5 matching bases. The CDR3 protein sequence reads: CASSRLGPNYGYTF. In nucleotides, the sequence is TGTGCCAGCAGCCGGCTGGGGCCTAACTATGGCTACACCTTC. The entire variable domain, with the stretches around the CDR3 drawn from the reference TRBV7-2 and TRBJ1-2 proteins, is GAGVSQSPSNKVTEKGKDVELRCDPISGHTALYWYRQSLGQGLEFLIYFQGNSAPDKSGLPSDRFSAERTGGSVSTLTIQRTQQEDSAVYLCASSRLGPNYGYTFGSGTRLTVV.